This TCR beta chain is drawn from a study of blood T cell repertoires in COVID-19 (TCRdb year 2020). With respect to the entire study: Collaborator samples came from the United States, Italy and Spain and covered acute and convalescent phases of COVID-19. Deeply sampled blood TCRbeta repertoires from subjects exposed to, actively infected with, or recovered from COVID-19 were included in the dataset. Samples were obtained from the ongoing ImmuneRACE study (first 160 participants) and from roughly 1,300 subjects provided by 6 global collaborators. The material from the prospective study consisted of cDNA or gDNA derived from T cells, B-cell-depleted T cells, or PBMCs. Nearly every sample came with metadata listing a de-identified subject ID, COVID-19 status, age in years and sex. Where available, HLA class I and class II types were taken from metadata supplied by the sample provider and were not determined by assay-based typing. The repertoires were released in a freely available public database meant as a resource for research on the immune response to SARS-CoV-2. Overall study results and their limits: The quantity of clinical and demographic metadata differed by source and by participant and was supplied without curation.

Collaborating institutions collected whole blood in K2EDTA tubes following their own protocols. For TCRbeta analysis, collaborators shipped samples in one of three forms: frozen whole blood, isolated PBMCs, or DNA extracted from either of those sample types. TCRbeta CDR3 regions were amplified from genomic DNA by means of the immunoSEQ Assay, a bias-controlled multiplex PCR. From the authors' description of their analysis: The number of nucleated cells in each sample was estimated from the amplification of reference gene primers within the assay. Sequence reads were collapsed and filtered to measure the absolute abundance of every unique TCRbeta CDR3 rearrangement. Productive Simpson clonality was computed per sample as the square root of Simpson's diversity index over productive rearrangements. The source is immuneACCESS, and TCRdb retained only in-frame sequences with V and J called. Part of the clones is not carried over; for the studies checked, unresolved V genes explain less than half of this, and the remainder is unexplained. From that table come the V and J calls and clone size; the DNA was used to work out D and trimming. This sample holds tens of thousands of clones; 80% to 95% were observed only once. 16% of the sample belongs to the ten largest clones.

The germline V gene gives CDR1 as KGHSH and CDR2 as LQKENI. V has 3 bases trimmed and J has 7 bases trimmed; junction bases matching no gene number 1. The CDR3 spans 12 residues, from the cysteine through the phenylalanine. CDR3 DNA is the only sequence kept; it has 36 bases, read in frame from the first base. Comments on this clone: Its cognate antigen has yet to be identified. Base qualities are not at hand, and no much larger clone is one base apart.

The receptor was isolated from a man of 80 years or more with acute or convalescent COVID-19. The rearrangement joined TRBV18 to TRBJ2-7; 9 junctional bases match TRBD1. The sequencing sample was made of peripheral blood. Read as DNA, the sequence is TGTGCCAGCTCACCGGACAGGGGTGAGCAGTACTTC. The translation is CASSPDRGEQYF.